The 4 T cell receptor beta chains given below trace back to one sample, sequenced in a study of cytomegalovirus exposure and HLA in healthy donors. Only in-frame clones appear in the TCRdb table, and some are missing; sequencing was by immunoSEQ multiplex PCR. The data contain more than 75,000 clones, roughly 93% of them seen just once; the ten biggest clones take up approximately 0.7%. Sequenced sample: PBMCs. The receptors shown here come from a man between 18 and 35 years old in good health and CMV-seronegative.

The chain uses TRBV19 and TRBJ1-4, with D unclear. This CDR3 spans 15 amino acids. CDR1 is LNHDA and CDR2 is SQIVND in the germline V gene (reference sequence). Trimming stripped 4 bases from V and 6 bases from J, with 15 bases between. The CDR3 DNA sequence: TGTGCCAGTAGTACCCGTCCTCTCTTTTATGAAAAACTGTTTTTT. Translated, it gives CASSTRPLFYEKLFF.

As DNA, the CDR3 is TGTGCCAGCAGTCCGACCGGGACAGTATTATACGAGCAGTACTTC. This gives the protein CASSPTGTVLYEQYF. The chain couples TRBV25-1 to TRBJ2-7; 7 nucleotides line up with TRBD1. The CDR3 spans 15 residues. CDR1 and CDR2 from the germline V gene are MGHDK and SYGVNS. J was trimmed by 4 bases and V by 5 bases; bases with no gene match: 11.

This rearrangement joins TRBV29-1 to TRBJ1-2; 8 bases are shared with TRBD1. The V gene's germline CDR1 is SQVTM and CDR2 ANQGSEA. The CDR3 totals 13 residues. V lost 4 bases, J lost 0 bases, and 1 base stayed unmatched. The CDR3 here is CSVGTGTNYGYTF. Here the CDR3 DNA reads TGCAGCGTTGGGACAGGGACTAACTATGGCTACACCTTC.

V usage is TRBV6-6 and J usage is TRBJ1-2, with D hard to call. V lost 2 bases and J lost 6, with 10 bases in between. CDR3 size: 13 residues. Germline V gene sequence: CDR1 MNHNY, CDR2 SVGAGI (reference sequence). As DNA, the CDR3 is TGTGCCAGCAGTTACGGCAGAAGAAATGGCTACACCTTC. Its translation is CASSYGRRNGYTF.